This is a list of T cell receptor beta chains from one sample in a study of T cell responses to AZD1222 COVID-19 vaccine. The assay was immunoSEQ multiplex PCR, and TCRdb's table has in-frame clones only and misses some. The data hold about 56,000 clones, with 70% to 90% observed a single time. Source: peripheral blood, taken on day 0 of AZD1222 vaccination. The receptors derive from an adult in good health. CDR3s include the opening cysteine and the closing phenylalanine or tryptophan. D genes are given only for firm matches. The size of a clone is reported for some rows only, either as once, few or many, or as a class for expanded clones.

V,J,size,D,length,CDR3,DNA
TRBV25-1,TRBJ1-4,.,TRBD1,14,CASSETGMREKLFF,TGTGCCAGCAGTGAGACAGGGATGCGAGAAAAACTGTTTTTT
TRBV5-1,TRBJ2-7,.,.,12,CASSPTLGEQYF,TGCGCCAGCAGCCCCACTTTGGGCGAGCAGTACTTC
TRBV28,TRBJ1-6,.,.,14,CASSFQITNSPLHF,TGTGCCAGCAGTTTTCAGATAACTAATTCACCCCTCCACTTT
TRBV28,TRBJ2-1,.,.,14,CASIKGQAYNEQFF,TGTGCCAGCATCAAAGGGCAGGCCTACAATGAGCAGTTCTTC
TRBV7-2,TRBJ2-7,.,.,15,CASSLDSGTPYEQYF,TGTGCCAGCAGCTTAGATTCCGGTACCCCCTACGAGCAGTACTTC
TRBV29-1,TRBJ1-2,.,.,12,CSDGREGYGYTF,TGCAGCGACGGCAGGGAAGGCTATGGCTACACCTTC
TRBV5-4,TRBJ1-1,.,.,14,CASSLGGLNTEAFF,TGTGCCAGCAGCTTGGGGGGTTTGAACACTGAAGCTTTCTTT
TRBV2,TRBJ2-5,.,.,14,CASSEARREETQYF,TGTGCCAGCAGTGAAGCGCGGCGGGAAGAGACCCAGTACTTC
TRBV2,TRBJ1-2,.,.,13,CASSTRTEDGYTF,TGTGCCAGCAGTACCAGGACAGAAGATGGCTACACCTTC
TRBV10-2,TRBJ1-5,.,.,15,CASSESGHRNQPQHF,TGCGCCAGCAGTGAGTCGGGACACCGAAATCAGCCCCAGCATTTT
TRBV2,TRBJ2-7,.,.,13,CASMIVRLGEQYF,TGTGCCAGCATGATCGTCAGGCTGGGAGAGCAGTACTTC
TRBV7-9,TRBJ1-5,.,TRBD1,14,CASSLALGDREQHF,TGTGCCAGCAGCTTAGCGCTTGGGGACAGGGAGCAGCATTTT
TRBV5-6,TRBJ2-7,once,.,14,CASSIRTVSYEQYF,TGTGCCAGCAGCATCCGGACAGTTTCCTACGAGCAGTACTTC
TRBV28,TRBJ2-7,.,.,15,CASSYWGRSSYEQYF,TGTGCCAGCAGTTATTGGGGAAGAAGCTCCTACGAGCAGTACTTC
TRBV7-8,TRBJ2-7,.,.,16,CASSLGFPRTDYEQYF,TGTGCCAGCAGCTTAGGGTTTCCTAGGACAGACTACGAGCAGTACTTC
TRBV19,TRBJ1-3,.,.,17,CASTLRGGQFSGNTIYF,TGTGCCAGTACTCTAAGAGGCGGACAGTTCTCTGGAAACACCATATATTTT